The next 9 T cell receptor beta chains were all read from a single sample in a study of shared clonotypes between healthy human individuals. Repertoires were generated with immunoSEQ multiplex PCR, while TCRdb's copy carries only in-frame clones and drops some. The sample comprises approximately 480,000 clones, about 75% of which are singletons, and about 12% rests with the top ten. Sequenced sample: PBMCs. These receptors all come from a woman aged 40 to 49 in good health. Some clones in this sample may be carry-over from other donors' samples.

The chain couples TRBV6-6 to TRBJ2-2, with a tentative D call TRBD2 (5 bases). The CDR3 runs to 15 residues. Trimming removed 4 bases at V and 1 base at J, with 10 bases between. CDR1 and CDR2 (germline): MNHNY, SVGAGI (reference sequence). The CDR3 sequence: CASSSEAENTGELFF. The CDR3 DNA reads as TGTGCCAGCAGTTCAGAAGCGGAGAACACCGGGGAGCTGTTTTTT.

This rearrangement joins TRBV7-9 to TRBJ1-1; D is uncertain. The CDR3 has 11 residues. The germline V and J ends were trimmed by 2 bases and 12 bases, with 10 bases remaining between them. Looked up from germline, CDR1 is SEHNR and CDR2 is FQNEAQ (reference sequence). The CDR3 coding sequence is TGTGCCAGCAGCTTATCGGCGGGTCCTTTCTTT. It translates to CASSLSAGPFF.

The genes are TRBV6-6 and TRBJ2-7; D gene unclear. CDR3 length: 15 amino acids. CDR1 and CDR2 from the germline V gene are MNHNY and SVGAGI (reference sequence). The V end was cut by 0 bases, the J end by 1 base, with 10 bases between. The CDR3 bases are TGTGCCAGCAGTTACTCACGATCGTCTTCCTACGAGCAGTACTTC. The encoded protein is CASSYSRSSSYEQYF.

This clone showed up just a few times. In DNA form, the CDR3 reads TGTGCCAGCCAGCGACAGGGCGAGGGAGAGACCCAGTACTTC. Its translation is CASQRQGEGETQYF. The rearrangement uses TRBV10-3 and TRBJ2-5, with TRBD1 matching over 7 bases. The CDR3 extends over 14 amino acids. Losses at the gene ends were 10 bases for V and 4 bases for J; bases not matched to a gene: 12. The germline V gene has CDR1 ENHRY and CDR2 SYGVKD.

The CDR3 sequence: CASSLFRTGGGGEQFF. As DNA, the CDR3 is TGTGCCAGCAGCTTATTCCGGACAGGGGGCGGTGGAGAGCAGTTCTTC. The J gene is TRBJ2-1, the V gene TRBV7-2, with 11 bases that match TRBD1. J lost 10 bases, V lost 2 bases, and 10 bases had no gene match. Germline loops: CDR1 SGHTA, CDR2 FQGNSA. The CDR3 spans 16 residues.

This chain connects TRBV10-3 to TRBJ2-7; D possibly corresponds to TRBD1 (6 bases). Germline lookup yields CDR1 ENHRY and CDR2 SYGVKD. The CDR3 is 15 residues long. V dropped 3 bases and J dropped 2 bases, with 14 bases sitting between them. The CDR3 loop is CAISDSRGFPYEQYF. The DNA for the CDR3 is TGTGCCATCAGTGATTCTAGGGGGTTTCCCTACGAGCAGTACTTC.

For the CDR3, the DNA is TGTGCCAGTAAAGGGGTTACAGTTTATCAGCCCCAGCATTTT. Protein sequence: CASKGVTVYQPQHF. This rearrangement joins TRBV19 to TRBJ1-5, with D maybe TRBD1 (5 bases). Between the trimmed V and J ends, which lost 7 bases and 5 bases, there was a span of 15 bases. CDR1 and CDR2 (germline): LNHDA, SQIVND (reference sequence). This CDR3 comprises 14 residues.

V usage is TRBV6-5 and J usage is TRBJ2-7, with 8 bases fitting TRBD1. The J segment lost 2 bases and the V segment lost 6 bases, leaving 6 bases of the junction unmatched. Germline values: CDR1 MNHEY, CDR2 SVGAGI. There are 14 residues in the CDR3. The CDR3 spells CASSRTGPPYEQYF. In DNA form, the CDR3 reads TGTGCCAGCAGCCGGACAGGGCCCCCCTACGAGCAGTACTTC.

This clone was detected only a few times. V gene TRBV4-2 combines with J gene TRBJ2-1, with D hard to call. The CDR3 covers 13 residues. CDR1 and CDR2 (germline): LGHNA, YNFKEQ. The V end lost 1 base, the J end lost 4 bases, and 5 bases lay between the germline ends. CDR3 loop: CASSQGLYNEQFF. The CDR3 nucleotides read TGTGCCAGCAGCCAAGGACTGTACAATGAGCAGTTCTTC.